This T cell receptor (beta chain) was captured by sequencing in a study of cytomegalovirus exposure and HLA in healthy donors (dated by TCRdb to about 2017). At the level of the whole study: According to a later analysis, one platform produced both the 100 to 150 validation repertoires and the 666 repertoires of the first cohort. The study aimed to test whether cataloging public T cell receptors could reveal signatures of past pathogen exposure. Besides the first cohort of about 730 subjects, a separate validation cohort made up of 90 to 150 different subjects was used. To predict cytomegalovirus infection status, the study brought together high-throughput TCR immunosequencing, statistical association of individual TCRs with disease status, and machine learning. What the authors observed across the whole study: The authors suggested that the approach could potentially be generalized to other disease states and immunological phenotypes. Most TCR sequences were seen in very few donors, while some public TCRs were found in many individuals. In both the original and validation cohorts, the classifier was reported to diagnose cytomegalovirus status with high specificity and sensitivity. In the study, about 150 TCR beta chains were listed as associated with cytomegalovirus. A later analysis lacked HLA typing for the validation cohort, so it scored co-occurrence in that cohort across all 120 repertoires. Subsequent analysis determined that TCRs grouped into clusters in the first cohort also showed a tendency toward co-occurrence across the roughly 110 validation repertoires, and approximately 94% of cluster scores exceeded 0. Three of the identified cytomegalovirus-associated TCR beta chains were confirmed in vitro to be specific for cytomegalovirus antigens.

The donors belonged to the validation cohort of about 120 subjects, which was separate from the roughly 700-subject first cohort. From its first to its last residue, the CDR3 has 14 amino acids. For CDR1 and CDR2, the germline V gene lists MGHRA and YSYEKL. The library relied on the immunoSEQ multiplex PCR assay. For the original study's pipeline: A statistical classification framework was built for diagnosing cytomegalovirus status from the catalog of TCR beta chain sequences. Held by TCRdb, this immuneACCESS table contains in-frame sequences only and omits some clones. Under half of the omission traces to an unresolved V gene where checked; the cause of the rest is unknown. The D gene and trimming were derived from the DNA, and the V and J assignments and clone size from that table. In this sample the table shows 150,000 to 160,000 clones, around 84% of which occur a single time. The ten largest clones take up 2% to 2.5% of the sample.

As concerns this clone: What this receptor recognizes is not known. Likely a read error: the CDR3 ends without its conserved phenylalanine or tryptophan. The DNA is omitted, as the CDR3 cannot be located on it reliably, and the CDR3 follows TCRdb's listing.

The receptor was derived from a human donor in good health. The chain is made from TRBV4-1 and TRBJ1-1; no DNA check was done on the table's D call, TRBD1. The specimen was PBMCs. This receptor has the CDR3 CASSQVGGQSPLSY.